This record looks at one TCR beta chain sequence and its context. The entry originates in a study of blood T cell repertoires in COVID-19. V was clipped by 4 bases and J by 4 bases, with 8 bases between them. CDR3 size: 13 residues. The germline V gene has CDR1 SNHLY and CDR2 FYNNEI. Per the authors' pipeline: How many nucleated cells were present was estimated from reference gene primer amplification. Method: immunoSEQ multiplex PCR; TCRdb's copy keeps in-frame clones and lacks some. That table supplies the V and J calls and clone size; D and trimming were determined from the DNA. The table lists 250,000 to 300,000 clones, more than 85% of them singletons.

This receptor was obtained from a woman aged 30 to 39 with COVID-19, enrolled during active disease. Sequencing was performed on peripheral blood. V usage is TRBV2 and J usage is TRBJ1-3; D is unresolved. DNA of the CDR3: TGTGCCAGCAGTGTTATACAGGGAAACACCATATATTTT. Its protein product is CASSVIQGNTIYF.